The 11 T cell receptor beta chains reported below all come from one sample, sequenced in a study of graft-versus-host responses after intestinal transplantation. These receptors lack a known antigen. Profiled with immunoSEQ multiplex PCR; TCRdb holds only in-frame clones, not every one. Among 90,000 to 150,000 clones listed, roughly 93% were seen once. Sequences were derived from unstimulated CD4+ T cells sorted from spleen or lymph node cells, sampled before intestinal transplant. These receptors came from a human donor who received an intestinal transplant.

The chain joins TRBV6-5 to TRBJ1-1, with D possibly matching TRBD1 (6 bases). Germline CDR1 and CDR2: MNHEY and SVGAGI. This CDR3 has 14 amino acids. The V and J ends lost 6 bases and 3 bases respectively, with 14 bases between them. The CDR3, as DNA: TGTGCCAGCAGAGTCGACAGGTGGGACACTGAAGCTTTCTTT. This codes for CASRVDRWDTEAFF.

The chain uses TRBV19 and TRBJ2-4, with D possibly TRBD1 on 6 matching bases. The CDR3 is 12 amino acids. Germline loops: CDR1 LNHDA, CDR2 SQIVND (reference sequence). Trimming took 6 bases from V and 8 from J, leaving 11 bases between them. Here the CDR3 DNA reads TGTGCCAGTAGAGGGGGTTCGGACATTCAGTACTTC. Translating gives CASRGGSDIQYF. The whole variable domain, filled in from reference TRBV19 and TRBJ2-4, reads DGGITQSPKYLFRKEGQNVTLSCEQNLNHDAMYWYRQDPGQGLRLIYYSQIVNDFQKGDIAEGYSVSREKKESFPLTVTSAQKNPTAFYLCASRGGSDIQYFGAGTRLSVL.

V gene TRBV6-5 combines with J gene TRBJ2-7; 8 bases fit TRBD1. Germline-derived CDR1 and CDR2 are MNHEY and SVGAGI. Trimming took 0 bases from V and 3 from J; bases not matched to a gene: 7. The CDR3 totals 16 residues. The CDR3 here is CASSYSKRTGLYEQYF. The DNA of the CDR3 is TGTGCCAGCAGTTACTCGAAAAGGACAGGGCTCTACGAGCAGTACTTC.

The count of this clone is one. This rearrangement joins TRBV7-9 to TRBJ1-3, with 9 bases lining up with TRBD1. Losses at the gene ends were 5 bases for V and 0 bases for J; bases not matched to a gene: 11. CDR1 SEHNR and CDR2 FQNEAQ come from the germline V gene (reference sequence). The CDR3 totals 18 residues. CDR3 nucleotides: TGTGCCAGCAGCCAGGGACAGGGCCCCCTCTTCTCTGGAAACACCATATATTTT. This encodes CASSQGQGPLFSGNTIYF.

V is TRBV5-4 and J is TRBJ1-1; 9 positions agree with TRBD1. V lost 2 bases, J lost 4 bases, and 3 bases stayed unmatched. CDR3 length: 14 residues. Germline CDR1 reads SGHNT; CDR2 reads YYREEE (reference sequence). This CDR3 reads CASSLQGATTEAFF. CDR3 sequence (DNA): TGTGCCAGCAGCTTACAGGGGGCTACCACTGAAGCTTTCTTT.

J is TRBJ2-1 and V is TRBV4-1; D unclear. Germline values: CDR1 MGHRA, CDR2 YSYEKL. CDR3 size: 17 residues. The V and J ends lost 0 bases and 0 bases respectively, with 12 bases between them. In DNA, the CDR3 is TGCGCCAGCAGCCAAGATGGCTACACGAGCTCCTACAATGAGCAGTTCTTC. Encoded protein: CASSQDGYTSSYNEQFF.

The chain employs TRBV25-1 and TRBJ1-3; perhaps TRBD1 as D (6 bases). V shed 4 bases and J shed 0 bases, with 7 bases lying between them. CDR3 length equals 14 residues. Germline assignment: CDR1 MGHDK and CDR2 SYGVNS. CDR3 sequence (DNA): TGTGCCAGCAGTGTGGGACACTCTGGAAACACCATATATTTT. Amino acids: CASSVGHSGNTIYF. Drawing the rest from reference TRBV25-1 and TRBJ1-3, the complete variable domain is EADIYQTPRYLVIGTGKKITLECSQTMGHDKMYWYQQDPGMELHLIHYSYGVNSTEKGDLSSESTVSRIRTEHFPLTLESARPSHTSQYLCASSVGHSGNTIYFGEGSWLTVV.

The genes are TRBV9 and TRBJ2-1; 15 nucleotides align to TRBD2. CDR1 is SGDLS, CDR2 YYNGEE, per germline. V was pared by 3 bases and J by 7 bases, with 5 bases of the junction left unmatched. This CDR3 contains 16 residues. As DNA, the CDR3 is TGTGCCAGCAGCGGGACTAGCGGGAGGGTAGGGAATGAGCAGTTCTTC. Protein sequence: CASSGTSGRVGNEQFF.

The genes are TRBV11-2 and TRBJ1-1; D gene unclear. Trimming took 3 bases from V and 0 from J, leaving 8 bases between them. Germline loops: CDR1 SGHAT, CDR2 FQNNGV. The CDR3 loop spans 14 amino acids. The CDR3 bases are TGTGCCAGCAGCTTTCCGGTGGTGAACACTGAAGCTTTCTTT. Residues: CASSFPVVNTEAFF.

The chain combines TRBV5-6 with TRBJ1-2; a weak D match, TRBD1 (6 bases). There are 13 residues in the CDR3. Germline values: CDR1 SGHDT, CDR2 YYEEEE. The germline V and J ends were trimmed by 5 bases and 8 bases, with 16 bases remaining between them. The CDR3 bases are TGTGCCAGCAGGGCGGGGGGCCGGAGGGGCTACACCTTC. Translating gives CASRAGGRRGYTF.

The chain couples TRBV10-1 to TRBJ2-7; 13 bases agree with TRBD2. The CDR3 extends over 17 amino acids. Germline V lookup: CDR1 WNHNN, CDR2 SYGVQD (reference sequence). The V gene end was trimmed by 7 bases and the J gene end by 3 bases; junction bases not matched to a gene: 12. The CDR3, as DNA: TGCGCCAGCACCATTAGGACTAGCGGGAGTGAGTGCTACGAGCAGTACTTC. Translated: CASTIRTSGSECYEQYF.